This T cell receptor (beta chain) was sequenced during a study of response to subunit inactivated influenza vaccine. TCRdb re-called the RT-PCR reads with MiXCR, one entry per CDR3 protein. The sample lists about 700,000 distinct CDR3 sequences, around 15% occurring once. In regard to this clonotype: Its antigen is as yet unknown.

Study conclusions and caveats: Authors suggested each seasonal flu vaccination may recruit only limited numbers of new T cells.

The germline V gene encodes CDR1 MNHEY and CDR2 SVGAGI. The V end was cut by 8 bases, the J end by 5 bases, with 7 bases between. The CDR3 runs to 12 residues. Specimen: PBMCs from blood, collected around 14 days before vaccination. The TCR sequence derives from a man over 45 who received an inactivated influenza vaccine. The rearrangement links TRBV6-5 to TRBJ2-6; D is ambiguous. The CDR3 is CASATRANVLTF. CDR3 bases: TGTGCCAGCGCAACAAGGGCCAACGTCCTGACTTTC.